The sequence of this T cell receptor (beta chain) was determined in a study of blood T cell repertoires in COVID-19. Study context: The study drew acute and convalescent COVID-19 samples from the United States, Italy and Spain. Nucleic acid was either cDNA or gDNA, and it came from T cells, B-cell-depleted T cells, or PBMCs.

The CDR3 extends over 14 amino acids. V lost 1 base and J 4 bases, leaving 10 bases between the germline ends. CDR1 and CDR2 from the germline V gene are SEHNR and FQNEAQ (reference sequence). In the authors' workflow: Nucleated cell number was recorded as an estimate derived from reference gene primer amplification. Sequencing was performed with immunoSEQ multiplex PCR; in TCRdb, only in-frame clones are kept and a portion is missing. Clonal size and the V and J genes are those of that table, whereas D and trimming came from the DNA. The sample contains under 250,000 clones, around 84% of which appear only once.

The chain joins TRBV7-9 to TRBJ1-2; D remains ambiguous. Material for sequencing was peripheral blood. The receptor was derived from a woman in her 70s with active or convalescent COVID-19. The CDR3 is CASSLGRWSYGYTF. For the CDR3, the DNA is TGTGCCAGCAGCTTAGGAAGGTGGAGCTATGGCTACACCTTC.